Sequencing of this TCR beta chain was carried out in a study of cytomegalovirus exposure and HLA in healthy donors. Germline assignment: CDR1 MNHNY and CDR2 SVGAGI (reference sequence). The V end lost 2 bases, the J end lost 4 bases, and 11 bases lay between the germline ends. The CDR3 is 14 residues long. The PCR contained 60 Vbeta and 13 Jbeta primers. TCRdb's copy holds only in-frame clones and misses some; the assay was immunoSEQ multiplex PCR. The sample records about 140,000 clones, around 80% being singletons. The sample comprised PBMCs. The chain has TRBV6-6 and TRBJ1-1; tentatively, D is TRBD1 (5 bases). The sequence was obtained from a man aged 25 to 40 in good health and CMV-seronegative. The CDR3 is CASSYRGYGTEAFF. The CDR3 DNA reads TGTGCCAGCAGTTACCGGGGGTACGGCACTGAAGCTTTCTTT.